Below are 21 T cell receptor beta chains sequenced from a single sample in a study of Ad26.COV2.S vaccination and SARS-CoV-2 variants. TCRdb's copy holds only in-frame clones and misses some; the assay was immunoSEQ multiplex PCR. The top ten clones hold about 5.4% of a sample with fewer than 400,000 clones, almost 90% of them seen once. The treatment was: around 19 received Ad26.COV2.S at low or high dose, single or two shots; 5 received placebo; per-sample allocation not given. Repertoires come from day 63 after the first vaccine or placebo injection. The source material was peripheral blood, sampled in a trial of Ad26.COV2.S vaccine versus placebo. All receptors come from a person between 18 and 65 years old who received the Ad26.COV2.S COVID-19 vaccine or a placebo.

CDR3 loop: CAISALIPREPNTEAFF. CDR3 in DNA: TGTGCCATCAGCGCCTTAATACCCCGGGAGCCGAACACTGAAGCTTTCTTT. The chain links TRBV10-3 to TRBJ1-1; D gene unclear. This CDR3 is built from 17 residues. Trimming left V 6 bases short and J 1 base short, with 21 bases between. Germline CDR1 is ENHRY and CDR2 is SYGVKD.

This sequence joins TRBV12-5 and TRBJ2-5; tentative D call: TRBD1 (6 bases). The CDR3 loop spans 15 amino acids. Germline lookup yields CDR1 LGHNT and CDR2 FRNRAP. V lost 0 bases, J lost 7 bases, and 15 bases lay in between. CDR3 in amino acids: CASGLVPGATGTQYF. CDR3 bases: TGTGCTAGTGGTTTGGTCCCAGGGGCTACGGGGACCCAGTACTTC.

The rearrangement uses TRBV6-2 or TRBV6-3 and TRBJ1-1; no firm D call. Trimming took off 6 bases at V and 0 bases at J, with 5 bases between the two ends. CDR3 length: 12 amino acids. The germline gives CDR1 MNHEY, CDR2 SVGEGT. The chain's CDR3 is CASSPLNTEAFF. CDR3 bases: TGTGCCAGCAGCCCCCTGAACACTGAAGCTTTCTTT.

This clone was counted once. The chain has TRBV19 and TRBJ1-5, with 7 bases fitting TRBD1. Germline values: CDR1 LNHDA, CDR2 SQIVND (reference sequence). V dropped 7 bases and J dropped 3; count of bases not matched to a gene: 9. This CDR3 spans 15 amino acids. CDR3: CASTPRDSSNQPQHF. The CDR3 region has the DNA TGTGCCAGTACTCCCCGGGACAGCTCCAATCAGCCCCAGCATTTT. Complete variable domain (other parts from reference TRBV19 and TRBJ1-5): DGGITQSPKYLFRKEGQNVTLSCEQNLNHDAMYWYRQDPGQGLRLIYYSQIVNDFQKGDIAEGYSVSREKKESFPLTVTSAQKNPTAFYLCASTPRDSSNQPQHFGDGTRLSIL.

This rearrangement joins TRBV5-6 to TRBJ2-7; D unclear. V lost 2 bases to trimming and J lost 0 bases, with 9 bases between them. The CDR3 is 14 amino acids. The germline CDR1 and CDR2 sequences are SGHDT and YYEEEE. The CDR3 coding sequence is TGTGCCAGCAGCTTTCGTCAGAGCTCCTACGAGCAGTACTTC. Its translation: CASSFRQSSYEQYF.

In DNA, the CDR3 is TGTGCCAGCAGTTACACGAAAACTGAAGCTTTCTTT. Translating it yields CASSYTKTEAFF. This chain uses TRBV6-2 or TRBV6-3 with TRBJ1-1; D is unclear. Germline lookup yields CDR1 MNHEY and CDR2 SVGEGT. Trimming shortened V by 2 bases and J by 5 bases, and 6 bases separated the two germline ends. The CDR3 is 12 residues long.

This chain links TRBV11-2 with TRBJ2-1; TRBD2 matches at 8 bases. The J segment lost 0 bases and the V segment lost 2 bases, leaving 6 bases of the junction unmatched. The CDR3 totals 17 residues. Germline V CDR1 and CDR2: SGHAT, FQNNGV. The chain's CDR3 is CASSLFGGVSSYNEQFF. DNA of the CDR3: TGTGCCAGCAGCTTATTCGGGGGGGTAAGCTCCTACAATGAGCAGTTCTTC.

The chain links TRBV6-5 to TRBJ2-5; 9 bases line up with TRBD1. V gave up 8 bases and J gave up 5 bases; unmatched junction bases: 12. This CDR3 has 15 residues. Per germline, CDR1 MNHEY and CDR2 SVGAGI. This chain's CDR3 is CASCPGTGRAETQYF. CDR3 DNA sequence: TGTGCCAGCTGCCCAGGGACAGGGAGGGCGGAGACCCAGTACTTC.

The chain recombines TRBV5-1 with TRBJ1-2, with a possible D match to TRBD1 (5 bases). Between the trimmed V and J ends, which lost 4 bases and 1 base, there was a span of 11 bases. The CDR3 runs to 14 residues. CDR1 and CDR2 from the germline V gene are SGHRS and YFSETQ. CDR3 residues: CASSPGVVNYGYTF. In DNA, the CDR3 is TGCGCCAGCAGCCCGGGGGTGGTTAACTATGGCTACACCTTC.

The chain recombines TRBV19 with TRBJ1-1; D is undetermined. This CDR3 contains 15 residues. From germline, CDR1 is LNHDA and CDR2 SQIVND (reference sequence). V was cut by 4 bases and J by 5 bases, with 17 bases left in between. The CDR3: CASSRAMAGETEAFF. CDR3 sequence (DNA): TGTGCCAGTAGTAGGGCTATGGCCGGGGAGACTGAAGCTTTCTTT. Together with reference TRBV19 and TRBJ1-1, the CDR3 gives the full variable domain: DGGITQSPKYLFRKEGQNVTLSCEQNLNHDAMYWYRQDPGQGLRLIYYSQIVNDFQKGDIAEGYSVSREKKESFPLTVTSAQKNPTAFYLCASSRAMAGETEAFFGQGTRLTVV.

This clone was seen a single time. The V gene is TRBV28, the J gene TRBJ2-4, with D hard to call. Trimming cost V 6 bases and J 5 bases, with 8 bases left between them. Germline V gene sequence: CDR1 MDHEN, CDR2 SYDVKM. This CDR3 has 12 residues. The CDR3 nucleotides are TGTGCCAGCAGCCTCGGACAAAACATTCAGTACTTC. The encoded protein is CASSLGQNIQYF.

J is TRBJ1-6 and V is TRBV28; D is ambiguous. This CDR3 spans 13 amino acids. V lost 3 bases and J 11 bases, leaving 11 bases between the germline ends. CDR1 and CDR2 from the germline V gene are MDHEN and SYDVKM. The CDR3 region is CASSLEFRTPLHF. Written as DNA, the CDR3 is TGTGCCAGCAGTTTGGAGTTTAGGACACCCCTCCACTTT.

As DNA, the CDR3 is TGTGCCAGCCGGAGCCAGGGTGGGGAATCACCCCTCCACTTT. It yields the protein CASRSQGGESPLHF. The rearrangement links TRBV3-1 (or the pseudogene TRBV3-2) to TRBJ1-6; a possible D gene is TRBD1 (5 bases). The V gene's germline CDR1 is LGHDT and CDR2 YNNKEL (reference sequence). The V end lost 8 bases, the J end lost 10 bases, and 18 bases lay between the germline ends. The CDR3 spans 14 residues.

The chain carries TRBV19 and TRBJ1-6; 8 positions agree with TRBD1. The ends lost 3 bases at V and 15 bases at J; junction bases unmatched: 7. This CDR3 is 13 amino acids long. The germline V gene has CDR1 LNHDA and CDR2 SQIVND (reference sequence). CDR3 region: CASSIYPGQVLHF. CDR3 nucleotides: TGTGCCAGTAGTATTTATCCGGGACAGGTCCTCCACTTT.

This clone was counted once. The chain recombines TRBV18 with TRBJ2-7, with TRBD1 matching 7 bases. The germline V gene has CDR1 KGHSH and CDR2 LQKENI. V lost 3 bases to trimming and J lost 3 bases; unmatched junction nucleotides: 2. The CDR3 is 13 amino acids. CDR3 coding DNA: TGTGCCAGCTCACCCGGGACAGTCTACGAGCAGTACTTC. Its translation: CASSPGTVYEQYF.

The V and J genes are TRBV19 and TRBJ1-4, with D tentatively TRBD1 (6 bases). Germline V lookup: CDR1 LNHDA, CDR2 SQIVND (reference sequence). V was pared by 5 bases and J by 4 bases, with 11 bases between. CDR3 size: 14 residues. CDR3 residues: CASSQQGRNEKLFF. Here the CDR3 DNA reads TGTGCCAGTAGTCAACAGGGTCGTAATGAAAAACTGTTTTTT.

V is TRBV15 and J is TRBJ2-1, with D possibly matching TRBD1 (5 bases). The V end lost 0 bases, the J end lost 9 bases, and 15 bases lay between the germline ends. The germline CDR1 and CDR2 sequences are LNHNV and YYDKDF (reference sequence). The length of the CDR3 is 15 residues. As DNA, the CDR3 is TGTGCCACCAGCAGAGAACTGACAGTCGCCCCTGAGCAGTTCTTC. As protein: CATSRELTVAPEQFF.

This chain joins TRBV4-1 and TRBJ2-1; TRBD1 agrees at 9 bases. CDR3 length equals 15 residues. V lost 5 bases and J lost 3; bases outside the gene matches: 5. The germline V gene has CDR1 MGHRA and CDR2 YSYEKL. CDR3 sequence: CASSEWTGDYNEQFF. As DNA, the CDR3 is TGCGCCAGCAGCGAGTGGACAGGGGACTACAATGAGCAGTTCTTC.

The DNA for the CDR3 is TGTGCCAGCAGCCCCTTAGGAGGCGGGGAGGTGTCGAATGAGCAGTTCTTC. Protein sequence: CASSPLGGGEVSNEQFF. This chain joins TRBV4-2 and TRBJ2-1; D is possibly TRBD2 (6 bases). The CDR3 length is 17 residues. Trimming shortened V by 4 bases and J by 7 bases, and 23 bases separated the two germline ends. Germline CDR1 reads LGHNA; CDR2 reads YNFKEQ.

This CDR3 is CASSIPSHNQPQHF. Written as DNA, the CDR3 is TGTGCCAGTAGTATCCCCAGCCACAATCAGCCCCAGCATTTT. V is TRBV19 and J is TRBJ1-5; D unresolved. CDR3 length: 14 amino acids. Germline loops: CDR1 LNHDA, CDR2 SQIVND (reference sequence). The V end was cut by 3 bases, the J end by 3 bases, with 9 bases between.

With respect to this clone: This CDR3 is also generated by other DNA sequences in the sample. This rearrangement joins TRBV7-2 to TRBJ1-2; D gene ambiguous. The CDR3 loop spans 11 amino acids. The germline CDR1 and CDR2 sequences are SGHTA and FQGNSA. The ends were cut back, 5 bases at V and 6 bases at J, with 7 bases in the middle. The CDR3 sequence is CASSPGNGYTF. The CDR3 bases are TGTGCCAGCAGCCCGGGGAATGGCTACACCTTC.